This TCR beta chain was identified during a study of vaccination effects on CD4 cells after COVID-19. The wider study: Two doses of either BNT162b2 or mRNA-1273 were given to each participant.

The culture ran for roughly 10 days before CD4+ T cells were isolated. The CDR3 spans 14 residues. Trimming took 4 bases from V and 4 from J, leaving 10 bases between them. Germline V lookup: CDR1 MGHRA, CDR2 YSYEKL. The method was immunoSEQ multiplex PCR; TCRdb's version includes in-frame clones alone and lacks a portion of them. The table lists about 74,000 clones, around 77% of them singletons, with about 2% in the top ten. Worth noting for this clone: Antigen: not known.

The clonotype originates from a human donor who received a COVID-19 vaccine. This chain connects TRBV4-1 to TRBJ1-4; D remains ambiguous. The sample consisted of CD4+ T cells from PBMCs cultured without peptide, taken before COVID-19 vaccination. The chain's CDR3 is CASSRPGFNEKLFF. CDR3 bases: TGCGCCAGCAGCCGTCCCGGCTTTAATGAAAAACTGTTTTTT.